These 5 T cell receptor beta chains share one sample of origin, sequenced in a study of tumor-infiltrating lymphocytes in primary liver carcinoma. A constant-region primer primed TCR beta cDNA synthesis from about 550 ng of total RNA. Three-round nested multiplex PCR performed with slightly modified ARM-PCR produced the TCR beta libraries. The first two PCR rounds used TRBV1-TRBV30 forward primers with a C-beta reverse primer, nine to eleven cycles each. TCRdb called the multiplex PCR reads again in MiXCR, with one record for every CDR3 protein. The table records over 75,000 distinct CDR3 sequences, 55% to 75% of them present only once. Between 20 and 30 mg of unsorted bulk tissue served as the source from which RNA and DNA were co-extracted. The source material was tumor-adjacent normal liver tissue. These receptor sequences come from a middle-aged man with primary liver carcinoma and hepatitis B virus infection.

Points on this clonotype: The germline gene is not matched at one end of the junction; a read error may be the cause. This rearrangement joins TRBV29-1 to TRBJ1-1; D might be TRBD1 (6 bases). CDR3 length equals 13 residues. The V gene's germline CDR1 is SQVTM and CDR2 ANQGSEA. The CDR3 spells CSVTQGGETEAFF. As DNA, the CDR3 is TGCAGCGTGACACAGGGTGGAGAGACTGAGGCTTTCTTT.

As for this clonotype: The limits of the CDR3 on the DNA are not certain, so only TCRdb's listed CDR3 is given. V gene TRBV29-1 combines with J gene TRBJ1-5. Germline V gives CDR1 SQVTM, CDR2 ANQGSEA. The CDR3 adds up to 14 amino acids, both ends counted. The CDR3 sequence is CSVRVGPGNQPQCF.

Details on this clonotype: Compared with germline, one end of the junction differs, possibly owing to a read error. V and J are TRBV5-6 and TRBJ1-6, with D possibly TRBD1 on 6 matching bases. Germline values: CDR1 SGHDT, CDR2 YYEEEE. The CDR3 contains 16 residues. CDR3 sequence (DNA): TGTGCCATCAGCCTGGACAGAAGCTCCTATAATTCACCCCTCCACTTT. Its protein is CAISLDRSSYNSPLHF.

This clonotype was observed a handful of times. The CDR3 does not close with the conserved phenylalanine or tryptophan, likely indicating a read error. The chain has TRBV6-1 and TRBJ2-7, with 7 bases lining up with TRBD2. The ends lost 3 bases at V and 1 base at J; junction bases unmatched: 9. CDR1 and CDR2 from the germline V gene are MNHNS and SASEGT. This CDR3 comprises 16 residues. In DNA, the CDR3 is TGTGCCAGCAGTGAGCAGGCGAGCGGGATGTCCTACGAGCAGTACTTA. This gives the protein CASSEQASGMSYEQYL.

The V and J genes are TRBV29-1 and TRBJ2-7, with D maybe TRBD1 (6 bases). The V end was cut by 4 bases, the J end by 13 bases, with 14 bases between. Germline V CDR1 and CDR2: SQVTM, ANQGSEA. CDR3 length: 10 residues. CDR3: CSVVDSGQYF. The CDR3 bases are TGCAGCGTTGTGGACAGTGGGCAATACTTC.